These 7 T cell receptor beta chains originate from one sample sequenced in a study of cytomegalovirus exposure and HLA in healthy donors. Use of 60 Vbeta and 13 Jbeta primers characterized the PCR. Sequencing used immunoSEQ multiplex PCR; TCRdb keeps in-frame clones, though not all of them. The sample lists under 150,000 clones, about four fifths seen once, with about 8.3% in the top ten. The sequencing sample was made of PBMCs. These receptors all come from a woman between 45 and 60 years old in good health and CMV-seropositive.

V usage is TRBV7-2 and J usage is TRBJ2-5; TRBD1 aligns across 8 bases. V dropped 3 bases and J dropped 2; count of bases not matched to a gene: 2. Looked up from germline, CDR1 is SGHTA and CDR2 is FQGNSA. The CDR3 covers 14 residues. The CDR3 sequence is CASSFGQGQETQYF. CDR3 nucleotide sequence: TGTGCCAGCAGCTTCGGACAGGGACAAGAGACCCAGTACTTC. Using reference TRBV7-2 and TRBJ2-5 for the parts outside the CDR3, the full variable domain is GAGVSQSPSNKVTEKGKDVELRCDPISGHTALYWYRQSLGQGLEFLIYFQGNSAPDKSGLPSDRFSAERTGGSVSTLTIQRTQQEDSAVYLCASSFGQGQETQYFGPGTRLLVL.

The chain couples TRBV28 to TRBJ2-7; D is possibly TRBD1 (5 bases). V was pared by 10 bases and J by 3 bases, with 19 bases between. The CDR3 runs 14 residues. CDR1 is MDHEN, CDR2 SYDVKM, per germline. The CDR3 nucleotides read TGTGCCACCAGGGCTAGGGGCCGAATCTACGAGCAGTACTTC. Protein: CATRARGRIYEQYF.

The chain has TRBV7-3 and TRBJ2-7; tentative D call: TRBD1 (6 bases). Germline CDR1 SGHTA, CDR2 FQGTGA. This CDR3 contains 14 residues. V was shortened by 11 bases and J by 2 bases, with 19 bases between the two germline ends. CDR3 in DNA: TGTGCCGACCGCCGGCGACAGGTGGCCTACGAGCAGTACTTC. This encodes CADRRRQVAYEQYF.

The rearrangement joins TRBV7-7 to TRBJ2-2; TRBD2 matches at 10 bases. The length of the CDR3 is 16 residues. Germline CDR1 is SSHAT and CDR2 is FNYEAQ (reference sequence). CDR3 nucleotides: TGTGCTAGCCAGGCCGGGACTAGCGTTTTCACCGGGGAGCTGTTTTTT. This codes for CASQAGTSVFTGELFF.

CDR3 loop: CASSLETSGGAVDTQYF. CDR3 sequence (DNA): TGTGCCAGCAGCTTAGAGACTAGCGGGGGGGCGGTAGATACGCAGTATTTT. The chain carries TRBV7-6 and TRBJ2-3, with 14 bases fitting TRBD2. The CDR3 is 17 amino acids. The ends lost 1 base at V and 5 bases at J; junction bases unmatched: 5. The germline V gene encodes CDR1 SGHVS and CDR2 FNYEAQ. The complete variable domain, with remaining parts taken from reference TRBV7-6 and TRBJ2-3, reads GAGVSQSPRYKVTKRGQDVALRCDPISGHVSLYWYRQALGQGPEFLTYFNYEAQQDKSGLPNDRFSAERPEGSISTLTIQRTEQRDSAMYRCASSLETSGGAVDTQYFGPGTRLTVL.

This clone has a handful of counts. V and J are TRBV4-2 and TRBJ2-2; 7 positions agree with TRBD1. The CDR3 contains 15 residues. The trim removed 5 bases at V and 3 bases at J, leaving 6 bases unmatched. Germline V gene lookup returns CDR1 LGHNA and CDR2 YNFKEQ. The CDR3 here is CASSTRTGHTGELFF. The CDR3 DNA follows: TGTGCCAGCAGCACGAGGACAGGCCACACCGGGGAGCTGTTTTTT.

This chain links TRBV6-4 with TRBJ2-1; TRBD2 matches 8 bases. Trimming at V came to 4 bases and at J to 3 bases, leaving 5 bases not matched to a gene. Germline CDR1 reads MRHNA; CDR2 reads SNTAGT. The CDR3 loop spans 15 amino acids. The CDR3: CASSVERGSYNEQFF. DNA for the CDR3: TGTGCCAGCAGTGTTGAGCGGGGGAGCTACAATGAGCAGTTCTTC.